The T cell receptor beta chain described here comes from a study of post-analysis software for immune sequencing data. Prepared libraries of TCR beta cDNA carried unique molecular identifiers. MiXCR was run by TCRdb on the PCR reads, yielding one entry per CDR3 protein. The sample includes hundreds of thousands of distinct CDR3 sequences, around 40% of them seen just once. The CDR3 is made up of 14 amino acids. Trimming left V 5 bases short and J 4 bases short, with 14 bases between. The germline V gene encodes CDR1 SGHRS and CDR2 YFSETQ. Points from the study as a whole: Comparison of patients with controls showed four or five TRBV segments more frequent in patients, TRBV5-6, TRBV5-1 and TRBV20-1 among them.

In its sample, this clonotype was seen a few times. Its antigen remains unidentified. The chain combines TRBV5-1 with TRBJ2-3, with D uncertain. The sample consisted of blood. The origin of this receptor is a girl under 18 with multiple sclerosis. The CDR3 nucleotides are TGCGCCAGCAGGACTCAGCCTAGTGCAGATACGCAGTATTTT. Protein product: CASRTQPSADTQYF.